The 29 T cell receptor beta chains given below trace back to one sample, sequenced in a study of shared clonotypes between healthy human individuals. Terminally differentiated effector memory CD45RA+ cells were excluded from the naive CD8 cells, which were CD45RO-negative and positively selected for CCR7. Profiling relied on immunoSEQ multiplex PCR, and the TCRdb table lists in-frame clones only, not all of them. The sample holds hundreds of thousands of clones, roughly 95% seen once. Sequencing was carried out using naive CD8+ T cells sorted from blood. The receptors were sampled from a woman aged 25-40 years in good health.

The chain employs TRBV27 and TRBJ2-7; 8 positions match TRBD2. Losses at the gene ends were 6 bases for V and 5 bases for J; bases not matched to a gene: 6. In germline, CDR1 is MNHEY, CDR2 SMNVEV (reference sequence). This CDR3 has 13 amino acids. The CDR3 spells CASRPGLGDEQYF. CDR3 DNA: TGTGCCAGCAGGCCGGGACTAGGCGACGAGCAGTACTTC.

The V call is TRBV6-5, the J call TRBJ1-1; no firm D call. The CDR3 consists of 13 residues. Trimming shortened V by 7 bases and J by 0 bases, and 9 bases separated the two germline ends. CDR1 and CDR2 from the germline V gene are MNHEY and SVGAGI. CDR3 sequence (DNA): TGTGCCAGCACCCCGACCCTGAACACTGAAGCTTTCTTT. Protein sequence: CASTPTLNTEAFF.

The V call is TRBV11-2, the J call TRBJ2-2; 13 bases map to TRBD2. The CDR3 runs to 14 residues. V was pared by 6 bases and J by 6 bases, with 1 base of the junction left unmatched. Germline values: CDR1 SGHAT, CDR2 FQNNGV. CDR3 bases: TGTGCCAGCAGGGGACTAGCGGGGCCCGGGGAGCTGTTTTTT. Its protein product is CASRGLAGPGELFF.

Only one count was recorded for this clone. V and J are TRBV28 and TRBJ2-7; 8 bases are shared with TRBD2. Trimming cost V 2 bases and J 12 bases; bases outside gene matches: 6. Germline CDR1 MDHEN, CDR2 SYDVKM. This CDR3 region has 12 residues. The CDR3 is CASSLGGGFLYF. In DNA, the CDR3 is TGTGCCAGCAGTTTAGGCGGGGGGTTTTTGTACTTC.

This chain connects TRBV11-3 to TRBJ2-1; D ambiguous. Trimming took off 1 base at V and 8 bases at J, with 9 bases between the two ends. The CDR3 runs 13 residues. The germline V gene has CDR1 SGHNT and CDR2 YENEEA. CDR3 nucleotides: TGTGCCAGCAGCTTAGGTCTATATGATGAGCAGTTCTTC. Amino acids: CASSLGLYDEQFF. The full variable domain, rest sourced from reference TRBV11-3 and TRBJ2-1, is EAGVVQSPRYKIIEKKQPVAFWCNPISGHNTLYWYLQNLGQGPELLIRYENEEAVDDSQLPKDRFSAERLKGVDSTLKIQPAELGDSAVYLCASSLGLYDEQFFGPGTRLTVL.

This chain links TRBV29-1 with TRBJ1-1; 8 bases agree with TRBD1. Germline trimming cut 8 bases from V and 2 bases from J; bases unmatched to any gene: 4. Germline CDR1 reads SQVTM; CDR2 reads ANQGSEA. The CDR3 contains 12 residues. The CDR3 sequence: CSIRGPNTEAFF. The CDR3 DNA reads TGCAGCATCAGGGGGCCCAACACTGAAGCTTTCTTT.

The chain couples TRBV28 to TRBJ2-2, with D possibly being TRBD1 (6 bases). CDR3 size: 16 residues. Germline values: CDR1 MDHEN, CDR2 SYDVKM. The V and J ends lost 5 bases and 2 bases respectively, with 15 bases between them. In DNA, the CDR3 is TGTGCCAGCAGTGCATCACGGACAGCAAACACCGGGGAGCTGTTTTTT. Translation gives CASSASRTANTGELFF. The variable domain in full, completed from reference TRBV28 and TRBJ2-2, reads DVKVTQSSRYLVKRTGEKVFLECVQDMDHENMFWYRQDPGLGLRLIYFSYDVKMKEKGDIPEGYSVSREKKERFSLILESASTNQTSMYLCASSASRTANTGELFFGEGSRLTVL.

This rearrangement joins TRBV7-2 to TRBJ2-3, with TRBD1 identical over 7 bases. CDR3 size: 15 residues. V lost 5 bases to trimming and J lost 1 base; unmatched junction nucleotides: 6. Per the germline V gene, CDR1 is SGHTA and CDR2 is FQGNSA. The CDR3 DNA is TGTGCCAGCAGCCTAGGGACAGTAGGCACAGATACGCAGTATTTT. Amino acids: CASSLGTVGTDTQYF. Looking up the rest from reference TRBV7-2 and TRBJ2-3 gives the full variable domain: GAGVSQSPSNKVTEKGKDVELRCDPISGHTALYWYRQSLGQGLEFLIYFQGNSAPDKSGLPSDRFSAERTGGSVSTLTIQRTQQEDSAVYLCASSLGTVGTDTQYFGPGTRLTVL.

V gene TRBV5-6 combines with J gene TRBJ2-1; D may be TRBD1 or TRBD2 (5 bases each). The germline CDR1 and CDR2 sequences are SGHDT and YYEEEE. The CDR3 is made up of 16 amino acids. The V end lost 4 bases, the J end lost 2 bases, and 16 bases lay between the germline ends. DNA of the CDR3: TGTGCCAGCAGCCACCCTCCGGGACCGGCCTACAATGAGCAGTTCTTC. This codes for CASSHPPGPAYNEQFF.

This chain joins TRBV5-6 and TRBJ1-2, with 9 nucleotides matching TRBD1. The junction had 8 bases not matched to a gene; V was cut back by 2 bases and J by 6 bases. Per germline, CDR1 SGHDT and CDR2 YYEEEE. This CDR3 is 15 amino acids long. The CDR3 is CASSLYRGRIHGYTF. DNA of the CDR3: TGTGCCAGCAGCTTATACAGGGGGCGTATCCATGGCTACACCTTC.

The rearrangement uses TRBV28 and TRBJ2-3; weak D call: TRBD1 (6 bases). Germline V gene lookup returns CDR1 MDHEN and CDR2 SYDVKM. The V end lost 1 base, the J end lost 4 bases, and 15 bases lay between the germline ends. There are 16 residues in the CDR3. The DNA for the CDR3 is TGTGCCAGCAGTTTATATGTACAGGGACCGGCAGATACGCAGTATTTT. Amino acid sequence: CASSLYVQGPADTQYF.

The chain links TRBV11-2 to TRBJ2-7; 8 nucleotides agree with TRBD2. The CDR3 is 14 amino acids. V trimming: 1 base; J trimming: 2 bases; junction bases outside the gene matches: 1. Germline CDR1 SGHAT, CDR2 FQNNGV. The CDR3 sequence is CASSLALAAYEQYF. CDR3 coding DNA: TGTGCCAGCAGCTTAGCACTAGCGGCCTACGAGCAGTACTTC.

CDR3 nucleotides: TGTGCCAGCAGTTATGTTCCGGGGAGCAATGAGCAGTTCTTC. Protein product: CASSYVPGSNEQFF. V and J are TRBV6-5 and TRBJ2-1; a possible D gene is TRBD2 (5 bases). Germline V gene data show CDR1 as MNHEY and CDR2 as SVGAGI. This CDR3 is built from 14 residues. The V and J ends lost 3 bases and 6 bases respectively, with 12 bases between them.

This clone was detected only once. The chain carries TRBV5-1 and TRBJ1-1; 7 nucleotides match TRBD1. V lost 4 bases to trimming and J lost 11 bases; unmatched junction nucleotides: 8. CDR1 is SGHRS, CDR2 YFSETQ, per germline. The CDR3 has 12 residues. The CDR3 protein is CASSGLGGTAFF. CDR3 nucleotides: TGCGCCAGCAGCGGCCTAGGGGGCACGGCTTTCTTT. The full variable domain, its missing parts supplied by reference TRBV5-1 and TRBJ1-1, is KAGVTQTPRYLIKTRGQQVTLSCSPISGHRSVSWYQQTPGQGLQFLFEYFSETQRNKGNFPGRFSGRQFSNSRSEMNVSTLELGDSALYLCASSGLGGTAFFGQGTRLTVV.

This rearrangement joins TRBV15 to TRBJ2-7, with D unclear. V was clipped by 2 bases and J by 3 bases, with 11 bases between them. The CDR3 runs 14 residues. Germline CDR1 is LNHNV and CDR2 is YYDKDF (reference sequence). CDR3 protein: CATSRLMPGYEQYF. In DNA, the CDR3 is TGTGCCACCAGCAGACTGATGCCAGGCTACGAGCAGTACTTC.

The V gene is TRBV5-6, the J gene TRBJ1-3; tentatively, D is TRBD1 (6 bases). Germline V lookup: CDR1 SGHDT, CDR2 YYEEEE. Between the trimmed V and J ends, which lost 2 bases and 3 bases, there was a span of 9 bases. The CDR3 is made up of 14 amino acids. The CDR3 protein is CASSFGGGGNTIYF. The CDR3 region has the DNA TGTGCCAGCAGCTTCGGGGGCGGTGGAAACACCATATATTTT.

CDR3 nucleotide sequence: TGTGCCAGCAGTGAGTGGCAGACCCAAGAGACCCAGTACTTC. Amino acids: CASSEWQTQETQYF. V is TRBV6-1 and J is TRBJ2-5; D is unclear. CDR1 and CDR2 from the germline V gene are MNHNS and SASEGT. CDR3 length equals 14 residues. Between the trimmed V and J ends, which lost 3 bases and 1 base, there was a span of 9 bases.

This clone has just a few counts. The chain couples TRBV5-4 to TRBJ2-1, with no clear D. CDR1 SGHNT and CDR2 YYREEE come from the germline V gene (reference sequence). Between the trimmed V and J ends, which lost 6 bases and 9 bases, there was a span of 13 bases. The CDR3 sequence is 12 residues long. CDR3 sequence: CASIDGPGEQFF. CDR3 DNA sequence: TGTGCCAGCATTGACGGCCCCGGTGAGCAGTTCTTC.

The CDR3 DNA sequence: TGTGCCAGCACGACCGGCTATCAGCCCCAGCATTTT. Amino acids: CASTTGYQPQHF. The rearrangement joins TRBV27 to TRBJ1-5; D is unclear. This CDR3 region has 12 residues. Trimming pared 7 bases from V and 5 bases from J, leaving 9 bases between. Germline lookup yields CDR1 MNHEY and CDR2 SMNVEV (reference sequence).

The chain is built from TRBV19 and TRBJ2-1, with 7 nucleotides matching TRBD1. Germline trimming cut 7 bases from V and 9 bases from J; bases unmatched to any gene: 9. This CDR3 spans 13 amino acids. Germline V gene lookup returns CDR1 LNHDA and CDR2 SQIVND (reference sequence). The CDR3 sequence is CASIGTGVGEQFF. DNA for the CDR3: TGTGCCAGTATCGGAACAGGGGTAGGTGAGCAGTTCTTC. Filled out from reference TRBV19 and TRBJ2-1, the complete variable domain reads DGGITQSPKYLFRKEGQNVTLSCEQNLNHDAMYWYRQDPGQGLRLIYYSQIVNDFQKGDIAEGYSVSREKKESFPLTVTSAQKNPTAFYLCASIGTGVGEQFFGPGTRLTVL.

The chain is built from TRBV6-1 and TRBJ1-2; D ambiguous. CDR1 and CDR2 (germline): MNHNS, SASEGT. V lost 0 bases to trimming and J lost 4 bases, with 18 bases between them. The CDR3 is 17 amino acids. The DNA of the CDR3 is TGTGCCAGCAGTGAAGCGAGTATGAATGTAGACCTCTATGGCTACACCTTC. Its translation is CASSEASMNVDLYGYTF.

The gene calls are TRBV19 and TRBJ2-7; D perhaps matches TRBD1 (6 bases). This CDR3 has 15 residues. Germline V gene lookup returns CDR1 LNHDA and CDR2 SQIVND (reference sequence). The ends were cut back, 5 bases at V and 1 base at J, with 15 bases in the middle. The CDR3 is CASSPRGFISYEQYF. In DNA form, the CDR3 reads TGTGCCAGTAGTCCCAGGGGCTTCATATCCTACGAGCAGTACTTC.

CDR3 amino acids: CASTFSGREYNEQFF. In DNA form, the CDR3 reads TGTGCCAGCACCTTTAGCGGGAGGGAGTACAATGAGCAGTTCTTC. The gene calls are TRBV27 and TRBJ2-1, with 11 bases lining up with TRBD2. The germline CDR1 and CDR2 sequences are MNHEY and SMNVEV (reference sequence). The V segment lost 7 bases and the J segment 4 bases; nucleotides outside the gene matches: 6. This CDR3 contains 15 residues.

The chain couples TRBV27 to TRBJ2-3, with D tentatively TRBD2 (6 bases). The CDR3 totals 14 residues. Germline-derived CDR1 and CDR2 are MNHEY and SMNVEV (reference sequence). The V end was cut by 5 bases, the J end by 1 base, with 10 bases between. CDR3 residues: CASSDRGGTDTQYF. CDR3 nucleotides: TGTGCCAGCAGTGACCGCGGGGGCACAGATACGCAGTATTTT.

In this sample, this clone turned up once. The rearrangement uses TRBV28 and TRBJ2-2; D possibly corresponds to TRBD2 (6 bases). V was trimmed by 5 bases and J by 3 bases, leaving 13 bases between them. From germline, CDR1 is MDHEN and CDR2 SYDVKM. The length of the CDR3 is 15 residues. In DNA, the CDR3 is TGTGCCAGCAGTAAACTGGAGGGCTACACCGGGGAGCTGTTTTTT. This codes for CASSKLEGYTGELFF.

This sequence joins TRBV28 and TRBJ2-2, with TRBD1 as a possible D gene (5 bases). Trimming took off 8 bases at V and 2 bases at J, with 12 bases between the two ends. This CDR3 has 14 residues. CDR1 MDHEN and CDR2 SYDVKM come from the germline V gene. The CDR3 protein is CASRQGRNTGELFF. In nucleotides, the CDR3 is TGTGCCAGCCGCCAGGGCCGAAACACCGGGGAGCTGTTTTTT.

This sequence joins TRBV28 and TRBJ2-1; TRBD2 agrees at 10 bases. The CDR3 is 15 residues long. The V gene's germline CDR1 is MDHEN and CDR2 SYDVKM. The J segment lost 8 bases and the V segment lost 10 bases, leaving 14 bases of the junction unmatched. The CDR3 loop reads CATCWGAGGLDEQFF. The CDR3 DNA reads TGTGCCACCTGTTGGGGAGCGGGAGGGCTTGATGAGCAGTTCTTC.

The chain combines TRBV5-6 with TRBJ2-7; D assignment may be TRBD1 or TRBD2 (5 bases each). The CDR3 covers 15 residues. V lost 4 bases and J 4 bases, leaving 18 bases between the germline ends. Germline values: CDR1 SGHDT, CDR2 YYEEEE. The CDR3 DNA reads TGTGCCAGCAGCGTTTGGGCCAGGGACCGATACGAGCAGTACTTC. Protein product: CASSVWARDRYEQYF.

The chain joins TRBV30 to TRBJ1-3; D call uncertain. Germline CDR1 and CDR2: GTSNPN and SVGIG (reference sequence). Between the trimmed V and J ends, which lost 0 bases and 8 bases, there was a span of 17 bases. CDR3 length equals 15 residues. CDR3 residues: CAWSVRPLATHTIYF. CDR3 in DNA: TGTGCCTGGAGTGTACGACCCCTCGCGACCCACACCATATATTTT.